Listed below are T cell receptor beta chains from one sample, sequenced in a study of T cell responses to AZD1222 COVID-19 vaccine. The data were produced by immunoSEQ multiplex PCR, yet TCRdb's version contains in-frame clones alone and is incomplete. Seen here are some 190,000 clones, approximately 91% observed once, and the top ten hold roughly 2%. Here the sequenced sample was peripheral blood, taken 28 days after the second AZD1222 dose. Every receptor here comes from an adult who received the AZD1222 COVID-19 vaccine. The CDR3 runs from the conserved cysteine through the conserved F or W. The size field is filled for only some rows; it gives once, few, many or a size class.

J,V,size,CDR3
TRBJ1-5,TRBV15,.,CATSTGVVDQPQHF
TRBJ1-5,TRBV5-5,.,CASSLGPGWNQPQHF
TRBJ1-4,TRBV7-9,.,CASSLDSYNEKLFF
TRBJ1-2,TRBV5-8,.,CASSLGRFNYGYTF
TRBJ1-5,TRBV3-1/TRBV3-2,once,CASSRGTERNQPQHF
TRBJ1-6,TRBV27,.,CASREIPGHNNSPLHF
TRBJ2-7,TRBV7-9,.,CASSIGQGTYEQYF
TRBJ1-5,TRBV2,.,CASSGVSNQPQHF
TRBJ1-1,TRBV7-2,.,CASSLIGGKDTEAFF
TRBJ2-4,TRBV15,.,CATSRDPRGQVAPKNIQYF
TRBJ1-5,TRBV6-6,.,CASSYADRGFNQPQHF
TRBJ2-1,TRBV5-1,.,CASSWTDNEQFF
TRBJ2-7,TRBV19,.,CASSPYGLIYEQYF
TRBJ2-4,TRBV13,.,CASSLEGSAGTGLARNIQYF
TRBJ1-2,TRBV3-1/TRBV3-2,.,CASSHRRGQGEGYTF
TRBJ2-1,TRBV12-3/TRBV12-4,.,CASSLAARGQFF
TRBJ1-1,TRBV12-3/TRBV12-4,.,CASSFQLGAEAFF
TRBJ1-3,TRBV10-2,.,CASREQGAAGNTIYF
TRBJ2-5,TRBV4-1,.,CASSQGTRGREETQYF
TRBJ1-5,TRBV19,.,CASLDRAINQPQHF
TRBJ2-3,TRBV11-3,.,CASSNGGSRTDTQYF
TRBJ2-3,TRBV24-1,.,CATSQTGGATDTQYF
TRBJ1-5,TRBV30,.,CAWSRNGGLNQPQHF
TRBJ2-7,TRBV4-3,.,CASSQAWVHEQYF
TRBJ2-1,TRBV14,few,CASSQVGVAAYNEQFF
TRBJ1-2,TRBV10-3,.,CAISEEGGYGYTF
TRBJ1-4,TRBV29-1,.,CSVTDETNEKLFF
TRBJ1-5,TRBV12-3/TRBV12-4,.,CASSMETQPQHF
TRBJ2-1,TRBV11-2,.,CASSLFRAGLNEQFF
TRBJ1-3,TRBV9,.,CASSVGSVGTGNTIYF
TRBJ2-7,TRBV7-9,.,CASSLWGRGYEQYF
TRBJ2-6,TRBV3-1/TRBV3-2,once,CASSQEKGTVSLTF
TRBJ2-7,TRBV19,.,CASSMLQGVYEQYF
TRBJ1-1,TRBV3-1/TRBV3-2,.,CASSPGRGRTEAFF
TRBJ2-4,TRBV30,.,CAWSWDSGMGNIQYF
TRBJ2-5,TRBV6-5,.,CASRRTGGQETQYF
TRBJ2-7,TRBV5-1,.,CASSHPPYSYEQYF
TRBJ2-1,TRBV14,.,CASSHWDEQFF
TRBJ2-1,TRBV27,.,CASSRQGLYNEQFF
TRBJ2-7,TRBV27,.,CASSSPSLSGRGYEQYF
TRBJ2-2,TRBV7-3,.,CASSLRESGELFF
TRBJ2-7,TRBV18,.,CASSPGPYEQYF
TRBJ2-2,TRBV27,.,CASSRSRDQGAGTGELFF
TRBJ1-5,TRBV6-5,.,CASRRHFSNQPQHF
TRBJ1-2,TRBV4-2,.,CASSQVGSGMEYYGYTF
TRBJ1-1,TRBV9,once,CASSAGQGKTEAFF
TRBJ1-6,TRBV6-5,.,CASSSRQGLNSPLHF
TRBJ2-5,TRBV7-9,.,CASSLGAPGETQYF
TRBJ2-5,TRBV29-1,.,CSVEAKYRGPKTQYF
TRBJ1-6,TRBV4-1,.,CASSQVQGVDSPLHF
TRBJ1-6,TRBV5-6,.,CASSFYRGGNSPLHF
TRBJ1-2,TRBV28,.,CASSSGQSNYGYTF
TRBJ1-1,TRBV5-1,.,CASSGYMDTEAFF
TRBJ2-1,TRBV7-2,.,CASSPKKGTESYNEQFF